This TCR beta chain was retrieved from a study of cytomegalovirus exposure and HLA in healthy donors. Study context: A prior study identified 117 million unique TCR beta sequences from 200 million or so T cells.

Primers: 60 Vbeta forward and 13 Jbeta reverse. Here immunoSEQ multiplex PCR was the method, and the copy in TCRdb shows in-frame clones only, minus some. The sample yields about 190,000 clones, 70% to 75% seen once. The donors, nominally healthy at sampling, likely had unrecorded immune exposures. In the case of this clone: The antigen is not known.

The CDR3 covers 13 residues. The germline V gene has CDR1 KGHSH and CDR2 LQKENI. V was pared by 2 bases and J by 4 bases, with 8 bases between. Whole-study findings and limits: Later on, an analysis found that several of the most significant clusters appeared to be linked to common viral pathogens, which included parvovirus B19. V- and J-gene trimming of TCR beta was linked (in a later analysis) to a missense DCLRE1C variant.

Sequenced material: PBMCs. V usage is TRBV18 and J usage is TRBJ1-1, with a possible D match to TRBD1 (5 bases). This TCR was sampled from a woman aged 25 to 39 in good health and CMV-seropositive. CDR3 sequence (DNA): TGTGCCAGCTCACCAACAGGAAGCACTGAAGCTTTCTTT. It yields the protein CASSPTGSTEAFF.